The 27 T cell receptor beta chains presented below share a single source sample, sequenced in a study of identical twins. TCRdb re-called the 5' RACE reads with MiXCR, one entry per CDR3 protein. Among roughly 230,000 distinct CDR3 sequences listed, around 8.3% were seen once. A further study also used this sample, focusing on yellow fever vaccine responses in identical twins.

Sequenced input: CD8+ T cells sorted from blood. These receptors were collected from a woman younger than 30 in good health.

This clonotype appeared a few times. The genes are TRBV6-5 and TRBJ2-1; 9 nucleotides agree with TRBD2. V lost 0 bases, J lost 5 bases, and 2 bases stayed unmatched. The V gene's germline CDR1 is MNHEY and CDR2 SVGAGI. The CDR3 is made up of 15 amino acids. CDR3 nucleotides: TGTGCCAGCAGTTACTCGGCGGGGGGGAACAATGAGCAGTTCTTC. This translates into CASSYSAGGNNEQFF.

This clonotype has ten or more counts. The chain joins TRBV12-3 or TRBV12-4 to TRBJ2-3, with 9 positions matching TRBD2. Trimming at V came to 6 bases and at J to 3 bases, leaving 7 bases not matched to a gene. The CDR3 extends over 15 amino acids. CDR3 region: CASSQTSGTTDTQYF. The CDR3 DNA follows: TGTGCCAGCAGCCAGACTAGCGGCACGACAGATACGCAGTATTTT.

A few counts support this clonotype. V usage is TRBV27 and J usage is TRBJ1-2; TRBD1 matches at 10 bases. The CDR3 consists of 15 residues. Germline CDR1 and CDR2: MNHEY and SMNVEV (reference sequence). The V and J ends lost 2 bases and 5 bases, in that order; junction bases with no gene match: 5. This chain's CDR3 is CASSLVGQGVYGYTF. The CDR3 nucleotides read TGTGCCAGCAGTTTAGTCGGACAGGGGGTATATGGCTACACCTTC.

This clonotype was seen at least ten times. V and J are TRBV10-3 and TRBJ2-7; D unresolved. Germline V gene sequence: CDR1 ENHRY, CDR2 SYGVKD. There are 15 residues in the CDR3. Trimming took 2 bases from V and 2 from J, leaving 13 bases between them. Here the CDR3 DNA reads TGTGCCATCAGTGAGCTGGAGAGTGATACCTACGAGCAGTACTTC. It codes for CAISELESDTYEQYF.

V is TRBV7-9 and J is TRBJ2-1; 8 bases agree with TRBD2. Trimming at V came to 2 bases and at J to 5 bases, leaving 2 bases not matched to a gene. Germline V CDR1 and CDR2: SEHNR, FQNEAQ (reference sequence). The CDR3 runs 14 residues. The CDR3 is CASSLIGGDNEQFF. The CDR3 DNA is TGTGCCAGCAGCTTAATCGGGGGGGACAATGAGCAGTTCTTC.

The sample holds many counts of this clonotype. This sequence joins TRBV12-3 or TRBV12-4 and TRBJ2-7, with 7 nucleotides matching TRBD2. The CDR3 is 15 amino acids. The V segment lost 7 bases and the J segment 3 bases; nucleotides outside the gene matches: 12. This chain's CDR3 is CASTLGLADSYEQYF. CDR3 nucleotides: TGTGCCAGCACCCTAGGGCTAGCGGATAGCTACGAGCAGTACTTC.

This clonotype was counted at least ten times. The chain couples TRBV4-3 to TRBJ2-1, with TRBD2 identical over 12 bases. Germline CDR1 LGHNA, CDR2 YSLEER. The CDR3 runs 15 residues. V dropped 4 bases and J dropped 7; count of bases not matched to a gene: 5. The CDR3 sequence: CASSPGLAGSNEQFF. Written as DNA, the CDR3 is TGCGCCAGCAGCCCGGGACTAGCGGGTTCTAATGAGCAGTTCTTC.

J is TRBJ2-1 and V is TRBV7-6; D remains unclear. Germline-derived CDR1 and CDR2 are SGHVS and FNYEAQ. The CDR3 consists of 15 residues. V lost 4 bases and J lost 5, with 15 bases in between. As DNA, the CDR3 is TGTGCCAGCAGCTATTCTAGAAGTAGGAACAATGAGCAGTTCTTC. Its translation: CASSYSRSRNNEQFF.

This clonotype was recorded a few times. V gene TRBV20-1 combines with J gene TRBJ2-5; tentatively, D is TRBD2 (6 bases). Germline V lookup: CDR1 DFQATT, CDR2 SNEGSKA (reference sequence). V was shortened by 0 bases and J by 6 bases, with 20 bases between the two germline ends. The CDR3 is 16 residues long. CDR3 loop: CSARDRLFGRGKTQYF. The CDR3 nucleotides are TGCAGTGCTAGAGATCGTCTCTTCGGGAGAGGGAAGACCCAGTACTTC.

The sample holds many counts of this clonotype. J is TRBJ2-3 and V is TRBV28; the D is unclear. V was pared by 2 bases and J by 6 bases, with 27 bases between. This CDR3 is built from 19 residues. CDR1 MDHEN and CDR2 SYDVKM come from the germline V gene. CDR3 sequence: CASSLPDGGGPVWLDTQYF. DNA of the CDR3: TGTGCCAGCAGTTTACCGGACGGTGGTGGCCCCGTCTGGTTGGATACGCAGTATTTT.

DNA of the CDR3: TGTGCCAGCAGTGACGAACTTAGCACAGATACGCAGTATTTT. This gives the protein CASSDELSTDTQYF. V and J are TRBV27 and TRBJ2-3, with D unresolved. This CDR3 is built from 14 residues. CDR1 is MNHEY and CDR2 is SMNVEV in the germline V gene (reference sequence). The V gene lost 5 bases and the J gene lost 0 bases, with 9 bases spanning the gap.

Only a few counts were recorded for this clonotype. V is TRBV27 and J is TRBJ1-2; D is perhaps TRBD1 (6 bases). V lost 3 bases, J lost 7 bases, and 12 bases lay in between. The CDR3 is 13 residues long. Germline CDR1 MNHEY, CDR2 SMNVEV (reference sequence). The CDR3 loop reads CASSLREGGGYTF. The DNA for the CDR3 is TGTGCCAGCAGTTTGAGGGAGGGGGGTGGCTACACCTTC.

The table lists this clonotype with many counts. This chain links TRBV7-9 with TRBJ2-3; D gene unclear. The CDR3 sequence is 15 residues long. From germline, CDR1 is SEHNR and CDR2 FQNEAQ (reference sequence). Deletions cut 5 bases from V and 2 bases from J, with 14 bases between. DNA of the CDR3: TGTGCCAGCAGCCCACCTAACGGAGCCACAGATACGCAGTATTTT. As protein: CASSPPNGATDTQYF.

This clonotype was counted only a few times. CDR3 nucleotides: TGTGCCAGCAGCATCGCCGGGACAGGGGTTTACAATGAGCAGTTCTTC. As protein: CASSIAGTGVYNEQFF. The chain couples TRBV7-9 to TRBJ2-1; TRBD1 agrees at 10 bases. CDR1 is SEHNR, CDR2 FQNEAQ, per germline (reference sequence). J was trimmed by 4 bases and V by 5 bases; bases with no gene match: 8. CDR3 length: 16 amino acids.

This clonotype was observed at least ten times. The V and J genes are TRBV12-3 or TRBV12-4 and TRBJ2-7, with D maybe TRBD2 (5 bases). Trimming pared 3 bases from V and 1 base from J, leaving 10 bases between. The CDR3 sequence is 14 residues long. The CDR3 region is CASSFGGLSYEQYF. Written as DNA, the CDR3 is TGTGCCAGCAGTTTCGGCGGGTTATCCTACGAGCAGTACTTC.

The chain is built from TRBV20-1 and TRBJ2-2, with 7 positions matching TRBD1. CDR3 length: 16 amino acids. Germline CDR1 is DFQATT and CDR2 is SNEGSKA (reference sequence). With 3 bases clipped from V and 2 bases from J, the junction kept 9 bases outside the gene matches. The CDR3 loop is CSARTPGQINTGELFF. The CDR3, as DNA: TGCAGTGCTAGGACCCCGGGACAGATCAACACCGGGGAGCTGTTTTTT.

The chain has TRBV2 and TRBJ2-5, with D maybe TRBD1 (6 bases). The CDR3 spans 14 residues. The germline V and J ends were trimmed by 2 bases and 4 bases, with 11 bases remaining between them. Germline V gene sequence: CDR1 SNHLY, CDR2 FYNNEI. The CDR3 loop reads CASSEPGAAETQYF. CDR3 in DNA: TGTGCCAGCAGTGAACCAGGGGCGGCAGAGACCCAGTACTTC.

This chain links TRBV16 with TRBJ1-1; D unclear. The CDR3 extends over 13 amino acids. V was trimmed by 2 bases and J by 0 bases, leaving 4 bases between them. Germline V gene data show CDR1 as KGHSY and CDR2 as FQNENV. Written as DNA, the CDR3 is TGTGCCAGCAGCCAAGACCTGAACACTGAAGCTTTCTTT. Protein: CASSQDLNTEAFF.

There are a few counts of this clonotype. The junction does not match germline at one end; this may be a read error. The V and J genes are TRBV6-2 or TRBV6-3 and TRBJ2-5; tentative D call: TRBD2 (7 bases). The CDR3 runs 14 residues. Germline CDR1 reads MNHEY; CDR2 reads SVGEGT. In DNA, the CDR3 is TGTGCCAGCAGTCACTCGGGGGGCCCATCTCCCCAGTACTTC. It yields the protein CASSHSGGPSPQYF.

This clonotype was picked up a small number of times. The V and J genes are TRBV28 and TRBJ2-4; possibly TRBD1 or TRBD2 for D (5 bases each). The CDR3 is 14 amino acids. Germline CDR1 reads MDHEN; CDR2 reads SYDVKM. Between the trimmed V and J ends, which lost 1 base and 8 bases, there was a span of 12 bases. The CDR3 DNA follows: TGTGCCAGCAGTTTATCCCGGGGCGCGGACATTCAGTACTTC. This sequence encodes CASSLSRGADIQYF.

This clonotype was counted ten times or more. The V call is TRBV27, the J call TRBJ1-5, with 7 nucleotides matching TRBD1. Germline assignment: CDR1 MNHEY and CDR2 SMNVEV (reference sequence). J gave up 10 bases and V 8 bases, and 11 bases lay outside the gene matches. The CDR3 runs to 13 residues. The chain's CDR3 is CASRRGPAQPQHF. CDR3 coding DNA: TGTGCCAGCCGTAGGGGGCCCGCACAACCCCAGCATTTT.

This clonotype was recorded many times. The V and J genes are TRBV7-6 and TRBJ2-1, with 8 bases that match TRBD2. V was pared by 3 bases and J by 4 bases, with 5 bases of the junction left unmatched. The CDR3 is 15 residues long. From germline, CDR1 is SGHVS and CDR2 FNYEAQ. The CDR3 region is CASSFRASGYNEQFF. CDR3 coding DNA: TGTGCCAGCAGCTTTCGAGCTAGCGGGTACAATGAGCAGTTCTTC. The entire variable domain, with the rest obtained from reference TRBV7-6 and TRBJ2-1, is as follows: GAGVSQSPRYKVTKRGQDVALRCDPISGHVSLYWYRQALGQGPEFLTYFNYEAQQDKSGLPNDRFSAERPEGSISTLTIQRTEQRDSAMYRCASSFRASGYNEQFFGPGTRLTVL.

There are many counts of this clonotype. This sequence joins TRBV10-2 and TRBJ2-7, with 11 bases lining up with TRBD2. This CDR3 is built from 13 residues. V dropped 10 bases and J dropped 4; count of bases not matched to a gene: 6. Looked up from germline, CDR1 is WSHSY and CDR2 is SAAADI. CDR3 coding DNA: TGCGCCATCAAGACTAGCGGGGCTTACGAGCAGTACTTC. It translates to CAIKTSGAYEQYF.

V gene TRBV20-1 combines with J gene TRBJ2-5, with D maybe TRBD2 (5 bases). The length of the CDR3 is 13 residues. Germline lookup yields CDR1 DFQATT and CDR2 SNEGSKA (reference sequence). The ends were cut back, 0 bases at V and 5 bases at J, with 10 bases in the middle. CDR3 amino acids: CSAREAGSETQYF. The CDR3 coding sequence is TGCAGTGCTAGAGAGGCGGGTTCGGAGACCCAGTACTTC.

The gene calls are TRBV29-1 and TRBJ2-1; tentatively, D is TRBD1 or TRBD2 (5 bases each). From germline, CDR1 is SQVTM and CDR2 ANQGSEA. This CDR3 is built from 14 residues. V was pared by 3 bases and J by 0 bases, with 9 bases between. In DNA, the CDR3 is TGCAGCGTTGAGGGGGAGAGCTCCTACAATGAGCAGTTCTTC. As protein: CSVEGESSYNEQFF.

The V and J genes are TRBV6-6 and TRBJ1-2, with D possibly matching TRBD1 (6 bases). The germline gives CDR1 MNHNY, CDR2 SVGAGI (reference sequence). V was clipped by 2 bases and J by 6 bases, with 10 bases between them. There are 13 residues in the CDR3. CDR3 nucleotide sequence: TGTGCCAGCAGTTACAGAGGGGGGCATGGCTACACCTTC. Amino acids: CASSYRGGHGYTF.

This clonotype showed up just a few times. V is TRBV7-9 and J is TRBJ2-7, with 7 bases that match TRBD2. Germline CDR1 is SEHNR and CDR2 is FQNEAQ (reference sequence). The CDR3 is made up of 15 amino acids. J gave up 3 bases and V 1 base, and 6 bases lay outside the gene matches. CDR3 protein: CASSLEWEGNYEQYF. CDR3 DNA: TGTGCCAGCAGCTTAGAGTGGGAGGGGAACTACGAGCAGTACTTC. Full variable domain (rest looked up from reference TRBV7-9 and TRBJ2-7): DTGVSQNPRHKITKRGQNVTFRCDPISEHNRLYWYRQTLGQGPEFLTYFQNEAQLEKSRLLSDRFSAERPKGSFSTLEIQRTEQGDSAMYLCASSLEWEGNYEQYFGPGTRLTVT.